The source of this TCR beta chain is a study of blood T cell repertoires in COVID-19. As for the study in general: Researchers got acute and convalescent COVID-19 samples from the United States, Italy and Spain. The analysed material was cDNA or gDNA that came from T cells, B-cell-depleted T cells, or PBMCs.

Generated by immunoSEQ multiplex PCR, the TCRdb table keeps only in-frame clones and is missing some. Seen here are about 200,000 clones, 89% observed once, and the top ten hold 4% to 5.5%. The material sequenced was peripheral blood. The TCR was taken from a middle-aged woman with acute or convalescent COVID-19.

CDR3 in amino acids: CASKETGDYGYTF. Written as DNA, the CDR3 is TGTGCCAGCAAAGAGACAGGAGACTATGGCTACACCTTC. The chain uses TRBV2 and TRBJ1-2; D perhaps matches TRBD1 (6 bases). Germline values: CDR1 SNHLY, CDR2 FYNNEI. The V end was cut by 7 bases, the J end by 3 bases, with 12 bases between. The CDR3 consists of 13 residues.